Following are 14 T cell receptor beta chains from one sample sequenced in a study of shared clonotypes between healthy human individuals. Sequencing was performed with immunoSEQ multiplex PCR; in TCRdb, only in-frame clones are kept and a portion is missing. Among approximately 740,000 clones, about 74% were seen once, and the ten largest hold over 1.5%. The material sequenced was memory CD4+ T cells sorted from blood. Subset here: CD45RA-negative fraction. These receptors were taken from a woman in her 30s in good health.

CDR3 protein: CASRERGSMNTEAFF. CDR3 bases: TGTGCCAGCAGAGAGAGGGGCTCCATGAACACTGAAGCTTTCTTT. The chain combines TRBV28 with TRBJ1-1, with a tentative D call TRBD1 (5 bases). Germline V gives CDR1 MDHEN, CDR2 SYDVKM. V gave up 6 bases and J gave up 0 bases, with 14 bases separating them. The CDR3 is 15 residues long. The whole variable domain, filled in from reference TRBV28 and TRBJ1-1, reads DVKVTQSSRYLVKRTGEKVFLECVQDMDHENMFWYRQDPGLGLRLIYFSYDVKMKEKGDIPEGYSVSREKKERFSLILESASTNQTSMYLCASRERGSMNTEAFFGQGTRLTVV.

This chain joins TRBV5-4 and TRBJ2-6; D not resolved. From germline, CDR1 is SGHNT and CDR2 YYREEE (reference sequence). CDR3 size: 15 residues. The V end was cut by 3 bases, the J end by 0 bases, with 7 bases between. CDR3 sequence reads: CASSYFVSGANVLTF. The CDR3 bases are TGTGCCAGCAGCTACTTCGTCTCTGGGGCCAACGTCCTGACTTTC.

The rearrangement joins TRBV19 to TRBJ1-1; no firm D call. The CDR3 has 14 amino acids. Trimming removed 3 bases at V and 1 base at J, with 9 bases between. CDR1 and CDR2 from the germline V gene are LNHDA and SQIVND (reference sequence). The CDR3 DNA follows: TGTGCCAGTAGTATCCGACGGGCGAACACTGAAGCTTTCTTT. Residues: CASSIRRANTEAFF.

A note on this clone: The same CDR3 arises from other DNA sequences in this sample as well. The gene calls are TRBV5-1 and TRBJ2-1, with D possibly matching TRBD2 (6 bases). CDR3 size: 15 residues. V was trimmed by 4 bases and J by 4 bases, leaving 15 bases between them. Per germline, CDR1 SGHRS and CDR2 YFSETQ. In DNA, the CDR3 is TGCGCCAGCAGCACGTCCAGCGGAGGGTACAATGAGCAGTTCTTC. This sequence encodes CASSTSSGGYNEQFF.

This chain joins TRBV2 and TRBJ2-7; D remains ambiguous. Trimming shortened V by 6 bases and J by 7 bases, and 10 bases separated the two germline ends. CDR1 and CDR2 (germline): SNHLY, FYNNEI. The CDR3 has 11 amino acids. The CDR3 loop reads CASRYPAEQYF. CDR3 nucleotides: TGTGCCAGCAGATACCCGGCGGAGCAGTACTTC. Variable domain in full (rest from reference TRBV2 and TRBJ2-7): EPEVTQTPSHQVTQMGQEVILRCVPISNHLYFYWYRQILGQKVEFLVSFYNNEISEKSEIFDDQFSVERPDGSNFTLKIRSTKLEDSAMYFCASRYPAEQYFGPGTRLTVT.

This clone was seen repeatedly, ten times or more. V and J are TRBV30 and TRBJ1-1, with 7 bases identical to TRBD1. Germline CDR1 and CDR2: GTSNPN and SVGIG (reference sequence). V was clipped by 6 bases and J by 4 bases; unmatched bases: 11. The CDR3 is 14 residues long. The CDR3: CACSADRVATEAFF. CDR3 coding DNA: TGTGCCTGTTCTGCCGACAGGGTAGCCACTGAAGCTTTCTTT.

This clone turned up a few times. J is TRBJ2-2 and V is TRBV6-6; D not resolved. The V end lost 8 bases, the J end lost 0 bases, and 13 bases lay between the germline ends. The CDR3 has 15 residues. Germline CDR1 reads MNHNY; CDR2 reads SVGAGI (reference sequence). The CDR3 bases are TGTGCCAGCGAAGGAAGGGCTGCGAACACCGGGGAGCTGTTTTTT. Its protein product is CASEGRAANTGELFF.

Concerning this clone: The same CDR3 arises from other DNA sequences in this sample as well. The CDR3 reads CASSFTSGSYEQYF. CDR3 bases: TGCGCCAGCAGCTTTACTAGCGGTTCCTACGAGCAGTACTTC. The V and J genes are TRBV5-1 and TRBJ2-7; TRBD2 agrees at 8 bases. Per the germline V gene, CDR1 is SGHRS and CDR2 is YFSETQ. The V segment lost 2 bases and the J segment 1 base; nucleotides outside the gene matches: 2. The CDR3 runs to 14 residues.

The V call is TRBV4-2, the J call TRBJ1-2, with 7 positions matching TRBD1. The ends lost 6 bases at V and 2 bases at J; junction bases unmatched: 6. Germline lookup yields CDR1 LGHNA and CDR2 YNFKEQ. The CDR3 has 14 amino acids. The CDR3 reads CASSPDRDNYGYTF. In DNA, the CDR3 is TGTGCCAGCAGTCCCGACAGGGACAACTATGGCTACACCTTC.

This clone appeared a few times. The V gene is TRBV7-3, the J gene TRBJ2-2; D unclear. The germline V gene has CDR1 SGHTA and CDR2 FQGTGA. V lost 1 base to trimming and J lost 5 bases, with 5 bases between them. The length of the CDR3 is 13 residues. The CDR3 here is CASSLIATGELFF. The CDR3 nucleotides are TGTGCCAGCAGCTTAATAGCTACCGGGGAGCTGTTTTTT.

This chain uses TRBV28 with TRBJ2-1; D call uncertain. Germline V CDR1 and CDR2: MDHEN, SYDVKM. This CDR3 contains 14 residues. V shed 8 bases and J shed 3 bases, with 14 bases lying between them. CDR3 nucleotide sequence: TGTGCCAGCTGGCCCCTAACGGGCTACAATGAGCAGTTCTTC. Translating it yields CASWPLTGYNEQFF.

J is TRBJ2-1 and V is TRBV11-2; D gene unclear. V was trimmed by 3 bases and J by 5 bases, leaving 8 bases between them. Germline V CDR1 and CDR2: SGHAT, FQNNGV. The CDR3 is 13 amino acids. The CDR3 loop is CASSFGRDNEQFF. The CDR3 DNA reads as TGTGCCAGCAGCTTCGGACGGGACAATGAGCAGTTCTTC.

This clone came up a few times. The J gene is TRBJ2-7, the V gene TRBV5-4; 11 positions agree with TRBD2. CDR1 SGHNT and CDR2 YYREEE come from the germline V gene (reference sequence). V shed 3 bases, J shed 5 bases, and the junction held 7 bases outside the gene matches. The CDR3 length is 15 residues. The CDR3 DNA reads TGTGCCAGCAGCTCCCTTAGCGGGAGGGCCGACGAGCAGTACTTC. Translating gives CASSSLSGRADEQYF.

The J gene is TRBJ2-7, the V gene TRBV27, with TRBD2 matching 13 bases. The CDR3 consists of 17 residues. J was trimmed by 3 bases and V by 5 bases; bases with no gene match: 10. Germline V gives CDR1 MNHEY, CDR2 SMNVEV (reference sequence). The CDR3 region has the DNA TGTGCCAGCAGTAAACGTCCGGGACTAGCGGGAAGCTACGAGCAGTACTTC. Protein: CASSKRPGLAGSYEQYF.